Listed here are 11 T cell receptor beta chains from one sample, sequenced in a study of blood T cells in healthy people across ages. The use of a sample-barcoded 5' primer and a J-beta primer mix characterized a second PCR of roughly 6 to 11 cycles. Each CDR3 protein gets one entry after TCRdb re-called the 5' RACE reads with MiXCR. This table has about 1,800,000 distinct CDR3 sequences, roughly 27% appearing once. The source material was blood. The receptors derive from a woman between 25 and 40 years old in good health.

The rearrangement joins TRBV7-9 to TRBJ2-5, with TRBD2 as a possible D gene (6 bases). V gave up 3 bases and J gave up 5 bases, with 16 bases separating them. This CDR3 is 15 amino acids long. The germline gives CDR1 SEHNR, CDR2 FQNEAQ (reference sequence). CDR3 sequence (DNA): TGTGCCAGCAGCTTTGGCAGGCCGGCGGGGGAGACCCAGTACTTC. This codes for CASSFGRPAGETQYF.

The table lists this clonotype with a few counts. The chain links TRBV12-3 or TRBV12-4 to TRBJ2-5; D unresolved. The length of the CDR3 is 14 residues. With 5 bases removed from V and 3 bases from J, the gap between germline ends came to 13 bases. As DNA, the CDR3 is TGTGCCAGCAGTACCCCTGGGGTCAAAGAGACCCAGTACTTC. This gives the protein CASSTPGVKETQYF.

This clonotype has more than one count but fewer than ten. This chain links TRBV4-1 with TRBJ2-5; 7 bases map to TRBD1. The CDR3 sequence is 15 residues long. CDR1 MGHRA and CDR2 YSYEKL come from the germline V gene. Losses at the gene ends were 3 bases for V and 3 bases for J; bases not matched to a gene: 7. The CDR3 region is CASSQRGQYKETQYF. The CDR3 DNA follows: TGCGCCAGCAGCCAGAGGGGACAGTATAAAGAGACCCAGTACTTC.

The J gene is TRBJ2-5, the V gene TRBV18; 9 positions match TRBD1. This CDR3 is built from 14 residues. With V trimmed by 3 bases and J by 8 bases, 7 bases remained unmatched. The germline V gene encodes CDR1 KGHSH and CDR2 LQKENI. For the CDR3, the DNA is TGTGCCAGCTCACCGGCGGACAGGGGAGGAACCCAGTACTTC. It is translated as CASSPADRGGTQYF.

This clonotype was observed at least ten times. This rearrangement joins TRBV5-1 to TRBJ2-3; no firm D call. Trimming left V 4 bases short and J 4 bases short, with 10 bases between. The germline CDR1 and CDR2 sequences are SGHRS and YFSETQ. This CDR3 is 13 amino acids long. The CDR3 nucleotides are TGCGCCAGCAGCCCCGACGCTTCAGATACGCAGTATTTT. Translation: CASSPDASDTQYF.

This clonotype was observed a few times. V gene TRBV10-3 combines with J gene TRBJ1-1, with D unresolved. The CDR3 length is 13 residues. The germline V gene has CDR1 ENHRY and CDR2 SYGVKD. Trimming took off 9 bases at V and 3 bases at J, with 14 bases between the two ends. CDR3 residues: CAISGPGYTEAFF. The CDR3 bases are TGTGCCATTTCCGGGCCGGGATACACTGAAGCTTTCTTT.

The CDR3 region is CASSSNAGRSNYGYTF. In DNA, the CDR3 is TGTGCCAGCAGTTCCAACGCGGGACGGTCGAACTATGGCTACACCTTC. V is TRBV12-3 or TRBV12-4 and J is TRBJ1-2, with D tentatively TRBD1 (5 bases). The CDR3 extends over 16 amino acids. V was trimmed by 4 bases and J by 2 bases, leaving 17 bases between them.

The chain carries TRBV5-1 and TRBJ2-5; possibly TRBD2 for D (5 bases). The V and J ends lost 5 bases and 9 bases respectively, with 5 bases between them. Germline lookup yields CDR1 SGHRS and CDR2 YFSETQ. This CDR3 is 9 amino acids long. The CDR3 spells CASRGAQYF. DNA for the CDR3: TGCGCCAGCAGGGGAGCCCAGTACTTC.

The rearrangement uses TRBV5-1 and TRBJ1-1; the D is unclear. V dropped 2 bases and J dropped 1 base, with 15 bases sitting between them. Germline V gene sequence: CDR1 SGHRS, CDR2 YFSETQ. This CDR3 contains 16 residues. CDR3 protein: CASSLFGRNPNTEAFF. The CDR3 DNA follows: TGCGCCAGCAGCTTATTCGGGAGGAACCCGAACACTGAAGCTTTCTTT.

This clonotype was observed a few times. The chain joins TRBV29-1 to TRBJ2-1; D perhaps matches TRBD2 (6 bases). Germline V lookup: CDR1 SQVTM, CDR2 ANQGSEA. This CDR3 has 14 residues. Trimming took off 4 bases at V and 3 bases at J, with 13 bases between the two ends. The CDR3 nucleotides are TGCAGCGTTGGTGCCACTAGCAACTACAATGAGCAGTTCTTC. Translated, it gives CSVGATSNYNEQFF.

This sequence joins TRBV3-1 and TRBJ1-1; D remains ambiguous. The germline gives CDR1 LGHDT, CDR2 YNNKEL (reference sequence). The CDR3 contains 13 residues. With 1 base removed from V and 8 bases from J, the gap between germline ends came to 11 bases. CDR3 nucleotide sequence: TGTGCCAGCAGCCAAGGGGGAGAATCCGAAGCTTTCTTT. This translates into CASSQGGESEAFF.